The sequence of this TCR beta chain was determined in a study of CD8 T cells in Susac syndrome (dated by TCRdb to the late 2010s). For the wider study: Repertoire sequencing was used to test whether CD8+ T cell activation and differentiation in Susac syndrome was antigen driven. Summary of the overall study and its limitations: The number of individuals in the TCR sequencing and HLA analysis was acknowledged as relatively small.

The germline V end is reduced by 1 base and the J end by 0 bases; junction bases left unmatched: 9. CDR1 and CDR2 are read off the germline V gene as MDHEN and SYDVKM. Including the terminal cysteine and phenylalanine, the CDR3 comprises 18 residues. Kept here is only the CDR3 DNA, which spans 54 bases and is read in frame from base 1. This clonotype was observed once. Its antigen specificity is not known. No base qualities exist here, and no much larger clone lies one base off it. A single read constitutes weak evidence. Peripheral blood CD8+ and CD4+ T cells from healthy donors, Susac syndrome patients and multiple sclerosis patients were profiled using high-throughput TCR beta sequencing. Multiple sclerosis controls were treatment-naive patients with stable or active relapsing-remitting disease fulfilling revised McDonald criteria. CD8+ TEMRA cells were enriched by FACS, while bulk CD8+ and CD4+ T cells were purified by magnetic negative isolation. Blood was drawn into EDTA tubes, processed within 24 hours, and PBMCs were isolated by density gradient centrifugation. PBMCs intended for TCR sequencing were frozen in liquid nitrogen and were later thawed in a 37 degrees C water bath. The sorted or isolated CD4+, CD8+ and CD8+ TEMRA cells had a purity of 90% or higher.

RNA was extracted using the RNeasy kit, and about 0.45 to 1 microgram was reverse transcribed with random hexamers. The immunoSEQ multiplex PCR assay, which covers 54 Vbeta and 13 Jbeta segments, was used to amplify TCR beta CDR3 regions. To correct PCR amplification bias, a synthetic template baseline was used for both primer optimization and computational correction. In the source study's methods: Reads were annotated to V, D and J genes per IMGT and analyzed with immunoSEQ Analyzer, keeping only productive sequences. To calculate clonality, Shannon entropy was normalized by log2 of the number of productive unique sequences and then subtracted from one. Public and private clones were assessed among the 100 most prevalent clones of each patient and control. A clone was defined as Susac-specific if it was absent from the healthy and MS cohorts, from about a thousand published viral clones and from other ImmuneACCESS disease sequences. The public reads were quality trimmed at Q25 with fastp and then assembled into clones with MiXCR by TCRdb, keeping productive beta chains. Here each entry gathers all rows of one CDR3 protein and keeps the most common genes and DNA. These V and J calls are TCRdb output, not the study's own analysis. The sample table shows roughly 200,000 distinct CDR3 sequences, and 90% to 96% are seen once. The ten largest clones take up 0.093% of the sample.

The clonotype originates from a human donor with multiple sclerosis. Specimen: CD4+ T cells from PBMCs. This receptor chain uses TRBV28 and TRBJ2-1; a stretch of 7 junction bases matches TRBD2. The DNA reads TGTGCCAGCAGTTTATACCCCTCGGGGGGAAGCTCCTACAATGAGCAGTTCTTC. It translates as CASSLYPSGGSSYNEQFF.